This TCR beta chain is drawn from a study of blood T cell repertoires in COVID-19. The overall study: Sources were T cells, B-cell-depleted T cells, or PBMCs; the material itself was cDNA or gDNA.

In the source study's methods: Amplifying reference gene primers gave estimates of nucleated cell counts. Clones were read by immunoSEQ multiplex PCR, and TCRdb kept only the in-frame ones, dropping some. Clone size and V and J calls were adopted from that table, with D and trimming inferred from the DNA. The table lists some 64,000 clones, approximately 81% of them singletons. The V gene's germline CDR1 is LNHDA and CDR2 SQIVND (reference sequence). The V gene lost 2 bases and the J gene lost 2 bases, with 10 bases spanning the gap. The CDR3 totals 15 residues. Seattle researchers signed up patients amid active infection and tracked them longitudinally.

The clonotype was recovered from a man aged 60 to 75 with COVID-19, enrolled during active disease. V is TRBV19 and J is TRBJ1-5; D might be TRBD1 (6 bases). Input material: peripheral blood. The CDR3 region is CASSISRGGNQPQHF. The CDR3 DNA follows: TGTGCCAGTAGTATATCCAGGGGAGGCAATCAGCCCCAGCATTTT.